A single sample gave rise to the 9 T cell receptor beta chains below, sequenced in a study of T cells in Graves' hyperthyroidism and ophthalmopathy. There were TCR beta CDR3 regions amplified from RNA transcripts. A set of HTBI primers served as the primers for a first-round RT-PCR of the TCR CDR3. TCRdb used MiXCR to reprocess the multiplex PCR reads, holding one entry per CDR3 protein. The repertoire holds hundreds of thousands of distinct CDR3 sequences, around 21% seen once, with 30% to 40% in the top ten. Specimen: blood. The receptor set was obtained from a man aged 25 to 40 with Graves' ophthalmopathy.

The chain uses TRBV18 and TRBJ1-2; D is unclear. This CDR3 has 16 residues. V lost 0 bases and J 3 bases, leaving 14 bases between the germline ends. Germline lookup yields CDR1 KGHSH and CDR2 LQKENI. CDR3 region: CASSPPVRMLDYGYTF. CDR3 bases: TGTGCCAGCTCACCACCGGTTCGGATGTTAGACTATGGCTACACCTTC.

The chain employs TRBV5-5 and TRBJ2-3, with 11 bases matching TRBD2. The V gene's germline CDR1 is SGHKS and CDR2 YYEKEE (reference sequence). J lost 4 bases, V lost 4 bases, and 5 bases had no gene match. CDR3 length: 15 amino acids. The CDR3 sequence is CASSRTSGLSDTQYF. DNA of the CDR3: TGTGCCAGCAGCCGGACTAGCGGGTTGTCAGATACGCAGTATTTT.

This clonotype was counted only a few times. V usage is TRBV6-2 or TRBV6-3 and J usage is TRBJ1-5, with no clear D. Germline assignment: CDR1 MNHEY and CDR2 SVGEGT. This CDR3 is 13 amino acids long. V was shortened by 7 bases and J by 4 bases, with 11 bases between the two germline ends. CDR3 coding DNA: TGTGCCAGCATGGATACGGGGAATCAGCCCCAGCATTTT. Translation gives CASMDTGNQPQHF.

The sample holds a few counts of this clonotype. The rearrangement uses TRBV12-3 or TRBV12-4 and TRBJ2-3, with D possibly being TRBD2 (5 bases). CDR3 size: 16 residues. V was shortened by 1 base and J by 6 bases, with 17 bases between the two germline ends. The CDR3 bases are TGTGCCAGCAGTTTAGGGCGAGCGGTGGCACGGGATACGCAGTATTTT. Its translation is CASSLGRAVARDTQYF.

In this sample, this clonotype turned up a few times. Written as DNA, the CDR3 is TGTGCCAGCGGCGGACTAGCCAGTTTCACAGATACGCAGTATTTT. This translates into CASGGLASFTDTQYF. The chain joins TRBV6-1 to TRBJ2-3; 8 nucleotides agree with TRBD2. The V gene end was trimmed by 8 bases and the J gene end by 2 bases; junction bases not matched to a gene: 9. This CDR3 comprises 15 residues. CDR1 MNHNS and CDR2 SASEGT come from the germline V gene.

This clonotype has a handful of counts. The chain links TRBV6-1 to TRBJ2-1, with 10 positions matching TRBD1. The CDR3 sequence is 15 residues long. Germline V gene data show CDR1 as MNHNS and CDR2 as SASEGT. The junction had 7 bases not matched to a gene; V was cut back by 5 bases and J by 6 bases. CDR3 coding DNA: TGTGCCAGCAGTTCCGACAGGGGGCCCGGCAATGAGCAGTTCTTC. This encodes CASSSDRGPGNEQFF.

This clonotype was seen a handful of times. The chain is built from TRBV6-1 and TRBJ2-5; tentatively, D is TRBD1 (6 bases). This CDR3 is built from 16 residues. Germline V CDR1 and CDR2: MNHNS, SASEGT. Trimming took 6 bases from V and 2 from J, leaving 19 bases between them. The CDR3 DNA sequence: TGTGCCAGCAGACAAGACAGGCTGACCCATCAAGAGACCCAGTACTTC. Its protein product is CASRQDRLTHQETQYF.

This clonotype came up a few times. The chain has TRBV28 and TRBJ1-4; perhaps TRBD1 as D (6 bases). Per germline, CDR1 MDHEN and CDR2 SYDVKM. V was cut by 5 bases and J by 8 bases, with 18 bases left in between. The CDR3 consists of 15 residues. CDR3 residues: CASSLPGGFSEKLFF. Written as DNA, the CDR3 is TGTGCCAGCAGTCTCCCGGGGGGCTTCTCGGAAAAACTGTTTTTT.

V gene TRBV20-1 combines with J gene TRBJ2-1; 9 bases map to TRBD2. Germline loops: CDR1 DFQATT, CDR2 SNEGSKA (reference sequence). The CDR3 totals 14 residues. After removal of 3 bases from V and 4 bases from J, the junction contained 4 bases not matched to a gene. The CDR3 bases are TGCAGTGCTAGTTCTAGCGGGAATTACAATGAGCAGTTCTTC. Encoded protein: CSASSSGNYNEQFF.